This entry lists 14 T cell receptor beta chains sequenced from one sample in a study of blood T cell repertoires in COVID-19. The table came from immunoSEQ multiplex PCR; TCRdb's copy has only in-frame clones and leaves some out. The sample records over 30,000 clones, 81% being singletons. Sample: peripheral blood. All receptors come from an elderly man with active or convalescent COVID-19.

The chain employs TRBV27 and TRBJ2-3; 11 nucleotides match TRBD1. The CDR3 spans 19 residues. Germline assignment: CDR1 MNHEY and CDR2 SMNVEV (reference sequence). Trimming at V came to 5 bases and at J to 1 base, leaving 14 bases not matched to a gene. DNA for the CDR3: TGTGCCAGCAGTCCCCGGACAGGGGGCGCAAGAGCCGGCACAGATACGCAGTATTTT. It translates to CASSPRTGGARAGTDTQYF.

This clone was detected a few times. The chain uses TRBV6-1 and TRBJ1-2; TRBD1 might be the D (5 bases). The CDR3 has 13 residues. Per the germline V gene, CDR1 is MNHNS and CDR2 is SASEGT. The V and J ends lost 3 bases and 6 bases respectively, with 11 bases between them. CDR3 DNA sequence: TGTGCCAGCAGTGATCAGGGTATGGATGGCTACACCTTC. It translates to CASSDQGMDGYTF.

The V gene is TRBV7-8, the J gene TRBJ1-5; possible D gene TRBD1, 6 bases. CDR3 length equals 16 residues. Germline V gene sequence: CDR1 SGHVS, CDR2 FQNEAQ. Trimming cost V 4 bases and J 2 bases, with 15 bases left between them. The CDR3 bases are TGTGCCAGCAGCTCCGAACAGGGTTTGGGCAATCAGCCCCAGCATTTT. This sequence encodes CASSSEQGLGNQPQHF. Together with reference TRBV7-8 and TRBJ1-5, the CDR3 gives the full variable domain: GAGVSQSPRYKVAKRGQDVALRCDPISGHVSLFWYQQALGQGPEFLTYFQNEAQLDKSGLPSDRFFAERPEGSVSTLKIQRTQQEDSAVYLCASSSEQGLGNQPQHFGDGTRLSIL.

V and J are TRBV6-6 and TRBJ2-2, with 7 positions matching TRBD1. Trimming at V came to 6 bases and at J to 6 bases, leaving 4 bases not matched to a gene. The CDR3 has 13 amino acids. Germline V gene lookup returns CDR1 MNHNY and CDR2 SVGAGI (reference sequence). The CDR3 DNA reads as TGTGCCAGCAGACACAGGGGTGCCGGGGAGCTGTTTTTT. It is translated as CASRHRGAGELFF.

The genes are TRBV6-5 and TRBJ2-1, with 12 bases fitting TRBD2. This CDR3 spans 15 amino acids. Germline-derived CDR1 and CDR2 are MNHEY and SVGAGI. The V and J ends lost 6 bases and 10 bases, in that order; junction bases with no gene match: 10. The CDR3 DNA reads TGTGCCAGCAGGAACCCTAGCGGGAGGGCATCGGAGCAGTTCTTC. Amino acids: CASRNPSGRASEQFF.

The chain carries TRBV19 and TRBJ1-5; TRBD1 might be the D (5 bases). From germline, CDR1 is LNHDA and CDR2 SQIVND (reference sequence). Trimming removed 9 bases at V and 6 bases at J, with 15 bases between. The CDR3 contains 13 residues. The CDR3 nucleotides are TGTGCCAGGACCCCAGGGACTATTCAGCCCCAGCATTTT. It codes for CARTPGTIQPQHF.

The rearrangement joins TRBV29-1 to TRBJ2-1; 10 nucleotides line up with TRBD1. The CDR3 contains 14 residues. After removal of 3 bases from V and 8 bases from J, the junction contained 7 bases not matched to a gene. Germline-derived CDR1 and CDR2 are SQVTM and ANQGSEA. CDR3 in DNA: TGCAGCGTTGACCGAACCGGGACAGGGGATGAGCAGTTCTTC. It is translated as CSVDRTGTGDEQFF.

The genes are TRBV6-6 and TRBJ1-3; D is possibly TRBD1 (5 bases). Trimming left V 7 bases short and J 2 bases short, with 15 bases between. The CDR3 runs to 15 residues. Germline values: CDR1 MNHNY, CDR2 SVGAGI (reference sequence). This chain's CDR3 is CASTPDSRAGNTIYF. The CDR3 DNA follows: TGTGCCAGCACCCCAGACAGTCGGGCTGGAAACACCATATATTTT.

V usage is TRBV9 and J usage is TRBJ2-2, with 11 bases lining up with TRBD2. V was clipped by 4 bases and J by 7 bases; unmatched bases: 6. Germline values: CDR1 SGDLS, CDR2 YYNGEE. The CDR3 sequence is 15 residues long. The CDR3 region is CASSISGTSGGELFF. In nucleotides, the CDR3 is TGTGCCAGCAGCATCTCCGGGACTAGCGGCGGGGAGCTGTTTTTT.

The chain employs TRBV5-8 and TRBJ1-4; no definite D call. V was pared by 1 base and J by 4 bases, with 8 bases between. This CDR3 spans 14 amino acids. The germline V gene has CDR1 SGHTS and CDR2 YDEGEE. CDR3 loop: CASSLRQINEKLFF. The CDR3 DNA follows: TGTGCCAGCAGCTTGCGTCAGATTAATGAAAAACTGTTTTTT.

This rearrangement joins TRBV5-1 to TRBJ1-3, with TRBD1 matching 7 bases. The germline V gene encodes CDR1 SGHRS and CDR2 YFSETQ. The CDR3 totals 15 residues. V trimming: 4 bases; J trimming: 3 bases; junction bases outside the gene matches: 7. The CDR3 here is CASSRATGSGNTIYF. CDR3 DNA sequence: TGCGCCAGCAGCCGCGCGACAGGGAGTGGAAACACCATATATTTT.

The chain carries TRBV27 and TRBJ2-2; TRBD2 is a possible D gene (7 bases). Germline loops: CDR1 MNHEY, CDR2 SMNVEV (reference sequence). The CDR3 contains 16 residues. V lost 0 bases and J lost 7, with 15 bases in between. The CDR3 loop is CASSLSMGGQGGELFF. The CDR3 bases are TGTGCCAGCAGTTTATCGATGGGGGGGCAGGGCGGGGAGCTGTTTTTT.

This clone appeared once. The chain couples TRBV7-7 to TRBJ2-2, with D maybe TRBD2 (6 bases). Germline loops: CDR1 SSHAT, CDR2 FNYEAQ (reference sequence). The length of the CDR3 is 15 residues. V was cut by 3 bases and J by 0 bases, with 8 bases left in between. CDR3 coding DNA: TGTGCCAGCAGCTTGACTAGGGCGAACACCGGGGAGCTGTTTTTT. Amino acids: CASSLTRANTGELFF.

CDR3 loop: CASSAGTTNYGYTF. The CDR3 nucleotides are TGCGCCAGCAGCGCAGGGACAACAAACTATGGCTACACCTTC. This rearrangement joins TRBV5-1 to TRBJ1-2, with D possibly matching TRBD1 (6 bases). Trimming pared 4 bases from V and 2 bases from J, leaving 12 bases between. Germline CDR1 reads SGHRS; CDR2 reads YFSETQ. This CDR3 has 14 amino acids.